This TCR beta chain was captured by sequencing in a study of T cells in women clearing cervical HPV infection. Genomic DNA, averaging about 1,200 ng per sample, yielded TCR beta CDR3 via immunoSEQ. Here immunoSEQ multiplex PCR was the method, and the copy in TCRdb shows in-frame clones only, minus some. The sample shows some 11,000 clones, and 20% to 25% sits with its ten largest clones. Of note for this clone: What it binds is not known. The CDR3 goes on 3 residues after the read ends, and that part is filled in from the germline J gene.

The CDR3 has 14 amino acids. V lost 8 bases and J 3 bases, leaving 14 bases between the germline ends. Study-wide results and caveats: TRBV6-7 relative abundance averaged roughly 0.1% in cases and under 0.2% in controls.

Dot-blot hybridization genotyped cervical HPV amplified with MY09/MY11 PCR. Sequencing was performed on blood buffy coat. The sequence was collected from a woman between 18 and 69 years old with a cervical HPV16 infection that either progressed to CIN3+ or cleared (not recorded which). The chain recombines TRBV12-3 or TRBV12-4 with TRBJ2-1; TRBD1 or TRBD2 may be the D gene (5 bases each). The chain's CDR3 is CASSVAGSYNEQFF. CDR3 DNA (partial): TGTGCCAGCTCGGTAGCAGGGAGCTACAATGAG.